The 7 T cell receptor beta chains below all came from one sample that was sequenced in a study of graft-versus-host responses after intestinal transplantation. Libraries were prepared by immunoSEQ multiplex PCR; TCRdb keeps only in-frame clonotypes and omits some of them. Counted here are roughly 100,000 clones, less than 90% occurring once; the ten biggest clones make up more than 0.8%. These receptors have no identified antigens. The sequencing here drew on unstimulated CD4+ T cells sorted from spleen or lymph node cells, taken before intestinal transplant. These receptor sequences come from a human donor who received an intestinal transplant.

The V and J genes are TRBV6-1 and TRBJ1-5; no clear D. CDR1 and CDR2 from the germline V gene are MNHNS and SASEGT. The CDR3 covers 15 residues. Trimming took off 4 bases at V and 5 bases at J, with 15 bases between the two ends. The CDR3 region has the DNA TGTGCCAGCAGTGCAAACCGGGCCACCCATCAGCCCCAGCATTTT. Translation gives CASSANRATHQPQHF.

This clone was seen a single time. The J gene is TRBJ2-3, the V gene TRBV19, with unresolved D. The CDR3 contains 13 residues. Trimming took 3 bases from V and 4 from J, leaving 8 bases between them. Germline V gives CDR1 LNHDA, CDR2 SQIVND (reference sequence). CDR3: CASSIFQADTQYF. The DNA for the CDR3 is TGTGCCAGTAGTATCTTCCAGGCAGATACGCAGTATTTT.

V is TRBV5-5 and J is TRBJ2-7; D gene ambiguous. The CDR3 length is 16 residues. The ends were cut back, 0 bases at V and 0 bases at J, with 13 bases in the middle. Germline values: CDR1 SGHKS, CDR2 YYEKEE (reference sequence). The CDR3 bases are TGTGCCAGCAGCTTGGGACCTGATCAAAGCTCCTACGAGCAGTACTTC. It yields the protein CASSLGPDQSSYEQYF.

The gene calls are TRBV6-6 and TRBJ2-7; TRBD2 might be the D (7 bases). CDR3 size: 15 residues. V dropped 8 bases and J dropped 3 bases, with 20 bases sitting between them. Per germline, CDR1 MNHNY and CDR2 SVGAGI (reference sequence). The CDR3 nucleotides read TGTGCCAGCGCCTGGGGGGGCCAGGAGTTCTACGAGCAGTACTTC. The encoded protein is CASAWGGQEFYEQYF.

The chain joins TRBV11-2 to TRBJ2-7; 9 nucleotides line up with TRBD2. Germline V CDR1 and CDR2: SGHAT, FQNNGV. The ends lost 3 bases at V and 1 base at J; junction bases unmatched: 1. The length of the CDR3 is 14 residues. CDR3: CASSFLAGSYEQYF. In nucleotides, the CDR3 is TGTGCCAGCAGCTTCCTAGCGGGGTCCTACGAGCAGTACTTC.

CDR3 bases: TGTGCCAGCAGCCAGCCGGGCCAACTGGGTGAGCAGTTCTTC. Amino acid sequence: CASSQPGQLGEQFF. This rearrangement joins TRBV7-9 to TRBJ2-1; D not certain. This CDR3 has 14 amino acids. The ends were cut back, 5 bases at V and 9 bases at J, with 17 bases in the middle. Germline V gene lookup returns CDR1 SEHNR and CDR2 FQNEAQ (reference sequence). The variable domain in full, completed from reference TRBV7-9 and TRBJ2-1, reads DTGVSQNPRHKITKRGQNVTFRCDPISEHNRLYWYRQTLGQGPEFLTYFQNEAQLEKSRLLSDRFSAERPKGSFSTLEIQRTEQGDSAMYLCASSQPGQLGEQFFGPGTRLTVL.

The CDR3 DNA follows: TGCGCCAGCAGCCCACTAGCGGGAGGGCCCGGGGAGCTGTTTTTT. Translation: CASSPLAGGPGELFF. The gene calls are TRBV5-1 and TRBJ2-2, with TRBD2 identical over 13 bases. V dropped 4 bases and J dropped 6; count of bases not matched to a gene: 3. Per the germline V gene, CDR1 is SGHRS and CDR2 is YFSETQ. CDR3 size: 15 residues.